This TCR beta chain is drawn from a study of blood T cell repertoires in COVID-19. Study at large: There were acute and convalescent COVID-19 samples, and they came from the United States, Italy and Spain.

Losses at the gene ends were 5 bases for V and 6 bases for J; bases not matched to a gene: 4. CDR1 is KGHSH, CDR2 LQKENI, per germline. The CDR3 contains 13 residues. Only in-frame clones appear in the TCRdb table, and some are missing; sequencing was by immunoSEQ multiplex PCR. Of about 250,000 clones listed, approximately 83% were seen once; the top ten hold approximately 4.4%. The receptor was derived from a man aged 50-60 years with active or convalescent COVID-19. The sample comprised peripheral blood. V is TRBV18 and J is TRBJ1-1, with TRBD1 matching 9 bases. CDR3 amino acids: CASSSDRGSEAFF. CDR3 in DNA: TGTGCCAGCTCATCCGACAGGGGGTCTGAAGCTTTCTTT.